This section outlines one T cell receptor beta chain sequence together with its context. Antigen unknown. This sample is part of a study of identifying expanded T cells in peripheral blood. General observations from the study: Across healthy donors, higher total template counts meant significantly greater approximately two-week count variance. Differentially abundant clones: about 1.2 between replicates, 16.4 at two to three weeks, roughly 18 at four.

Collection occurred without any documented infections or immune events in donors. This CDR3 has 17 amino acids. V was clipped by 6 bases and J by 7 bases, with 28 bases between them. Looked up from germline, CDR1 is SGHAT and CDR2 is FQNNGV. Assay: immunoSEQ multiplex PCR; the TCRdb copy retains only in-frame clones and omits some. The table shows 75,000 to 95,000 clones, with 70% to 90% occurring only once. The chain recombines TRBV11-2 with TRBJ2-7, with D possibly being TRBD1 (6 bases). The clonotype comes from a person between 18 and 75 years old in good health. The specimen sequenced was blood. CDR3 coding DNA: TGTGCCAGCAGGGTTGGGGGCCAAGGGGCGCGTACAGGGGAGCAGTACTTC. This gives the protein CASRVGGQGARTGEQYF. Based on the CDR3 plus reference TRBV11-2 and TRBJ2-7, the full variable domain is EAGVAQSPRYKIIEKRQSVAFWCNPISGHATLYWYQQILGQGPKLLIQFQNNGVVDDSQLPKDRFSAERLKGVDSTLKIQPAKLEDSAVYLCASRVGGQGARTGEQYFGPGTRLTVT.